Below, one TCR beta chain is given with its context. This entry is derived from a study of blood T cell repertoires in COVID-19. Across the study: Nucleic acid was either cDNA or gDNA, and it came from T cells, B-cell-depleted T cells, or PBMCs.

Per the germline V gene, CDR1 is LNHDA and CDR2 is SQIVND (reference sequence). The CDR3 loop spans 15 amino acids. V was clipped by 1 base and J by 5 bases; unmatched bases: 7. The table came from immunoSEQ multiplex PCR; TCRdb's copy has only in-frame clones and leaves some out. The sample has roughly 49,000 clones; about nine tenths are singletons. Specimen: peripheral blood. The genes are TRBV19 and TRBJ2-5, with 7 bases matching TRBD2. The TCR was taken from a man between 50 and 59 years old with active COVID-19. The chain's CDR3 is CASSIGPGGGETQYF. The CDR3 nucleotides read TGTGCCAGTAGTATAGGTCCGGGAGGCGGTGAGACCCAGTACTTC.